This T cell receptor (beta chain) comes out of a study of monozygotic twins with inflammatory bowel disease. CDR1 and CDR2 from the germline V gene are DFQATT and SNEGSKA (reference sequence). The CDR3 loop spans 13 amino acids. Study-wide results and limits: Whereas healthy co-twins had higher TCRbeta diversity (inverse Simpson), IBD patients had lower diversity.

TCRdb re-called the 5' RACE reads; one entry per CDR3 protein, DNA not given. Its table lists about 140,000 distinct CDR3 sequences. Concerning this clonotype itself: Its target is unknown.

This TCR was recovered from a human donor with ulcerative colitis or Crohn's disease, or a healthy co-twin of an affected twin (not recorded which). The source material was blood. V and J are TRBV20-1 and TRBJ2-7; TCRdb calls TRBD1, which cannot be checked without DNA. CDR3 residues: CSASRGPAYEQYF.